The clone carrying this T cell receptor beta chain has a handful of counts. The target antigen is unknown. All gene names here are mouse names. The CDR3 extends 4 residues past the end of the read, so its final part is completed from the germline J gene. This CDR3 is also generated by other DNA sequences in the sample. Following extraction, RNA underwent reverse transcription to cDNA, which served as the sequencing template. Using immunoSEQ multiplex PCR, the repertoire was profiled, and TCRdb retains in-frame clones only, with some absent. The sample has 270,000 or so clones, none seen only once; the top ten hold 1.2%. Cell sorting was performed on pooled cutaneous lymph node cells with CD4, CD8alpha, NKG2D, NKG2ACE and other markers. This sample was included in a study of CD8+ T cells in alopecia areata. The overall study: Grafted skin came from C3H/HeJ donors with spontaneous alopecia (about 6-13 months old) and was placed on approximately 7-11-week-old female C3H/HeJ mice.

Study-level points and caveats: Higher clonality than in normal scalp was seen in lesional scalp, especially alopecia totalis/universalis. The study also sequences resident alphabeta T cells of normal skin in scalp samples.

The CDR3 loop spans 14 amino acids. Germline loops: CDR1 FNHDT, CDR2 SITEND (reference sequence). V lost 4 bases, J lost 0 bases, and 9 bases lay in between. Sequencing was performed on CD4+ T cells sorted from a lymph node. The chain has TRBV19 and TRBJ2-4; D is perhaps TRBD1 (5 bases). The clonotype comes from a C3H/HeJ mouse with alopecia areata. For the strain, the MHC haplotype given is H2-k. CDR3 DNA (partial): TGTGCCAGCAGTCCGACAGCTAGTCAAAAC. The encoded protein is CASSPTASQN. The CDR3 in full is CASSPTASQNTLYF.